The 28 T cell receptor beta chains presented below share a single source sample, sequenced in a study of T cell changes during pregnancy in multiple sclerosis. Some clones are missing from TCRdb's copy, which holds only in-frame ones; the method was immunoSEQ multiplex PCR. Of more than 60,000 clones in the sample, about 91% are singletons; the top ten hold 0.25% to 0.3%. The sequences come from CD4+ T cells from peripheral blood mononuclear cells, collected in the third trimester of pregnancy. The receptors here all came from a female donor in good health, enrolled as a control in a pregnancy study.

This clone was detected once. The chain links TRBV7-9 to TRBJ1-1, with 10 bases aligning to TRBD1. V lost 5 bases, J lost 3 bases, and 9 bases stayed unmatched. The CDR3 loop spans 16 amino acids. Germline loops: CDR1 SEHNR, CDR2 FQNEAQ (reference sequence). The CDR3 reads CASSPRSGTGDTEAFF. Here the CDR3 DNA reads TGTGCCAGCAGCCCCAGATCTGGGACAGGGGACACTGAAGCTTTCTTT.

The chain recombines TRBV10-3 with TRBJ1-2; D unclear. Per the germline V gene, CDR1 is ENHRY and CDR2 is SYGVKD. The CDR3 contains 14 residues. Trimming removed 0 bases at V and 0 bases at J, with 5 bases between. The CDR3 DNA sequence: TGTGCCATCAGTGAGTCCGGAGCTAACTATGGCTACACCTTC. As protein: CAISESGANYGYTF.

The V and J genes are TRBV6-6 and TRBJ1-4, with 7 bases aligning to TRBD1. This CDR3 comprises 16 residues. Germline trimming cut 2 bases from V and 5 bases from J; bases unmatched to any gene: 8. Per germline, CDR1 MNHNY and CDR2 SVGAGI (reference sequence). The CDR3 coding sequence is TGTGCCAGCAGTTACACCTGGGACAGCTGGAATGAAAAACTGTTTTTT. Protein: CASSYTWDSWNEKLFF.

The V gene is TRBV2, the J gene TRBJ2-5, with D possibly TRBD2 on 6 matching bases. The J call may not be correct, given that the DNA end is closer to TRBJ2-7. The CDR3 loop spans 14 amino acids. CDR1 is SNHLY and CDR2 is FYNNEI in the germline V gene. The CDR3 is CASRPGTAAYEQYF. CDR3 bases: TGTGCCAGCAGGCCTGGGACTGCTGCCTACGAGCAGTACTTC.

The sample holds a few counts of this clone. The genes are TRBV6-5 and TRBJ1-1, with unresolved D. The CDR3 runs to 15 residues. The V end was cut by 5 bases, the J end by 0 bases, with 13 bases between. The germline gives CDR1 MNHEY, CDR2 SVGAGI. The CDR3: CASSASINVNTEAFF. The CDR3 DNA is TGTGCCAGCAGTGCCTCTATCAACGTGAACACTGAAGCTTTCTTT.

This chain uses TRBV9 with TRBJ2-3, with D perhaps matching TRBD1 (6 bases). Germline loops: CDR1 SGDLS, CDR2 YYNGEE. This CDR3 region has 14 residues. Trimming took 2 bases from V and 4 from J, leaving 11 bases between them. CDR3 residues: CASSVGGPPDTQYF. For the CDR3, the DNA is TGTGCCAGCAGCGTTGGGGGCCCCCCAGATACGCAGTATTTT.

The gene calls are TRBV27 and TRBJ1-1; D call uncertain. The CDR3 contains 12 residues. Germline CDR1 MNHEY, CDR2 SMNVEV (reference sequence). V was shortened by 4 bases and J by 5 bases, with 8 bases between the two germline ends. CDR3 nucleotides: TGTGCCAGCAGTTCCCCGGAGACTGAAGCTTTCTTT. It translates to CASSSPETEAFF.

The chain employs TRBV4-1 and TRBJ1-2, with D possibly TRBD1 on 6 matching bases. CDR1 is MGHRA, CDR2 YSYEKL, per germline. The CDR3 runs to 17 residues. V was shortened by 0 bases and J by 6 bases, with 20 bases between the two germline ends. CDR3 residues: CASSQDLVRGARDGYTF. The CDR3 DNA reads TGCGCCAGCAGCCAAGATCTTGTTCGGGGGGCTCGGGATGGCTACACCTTC.

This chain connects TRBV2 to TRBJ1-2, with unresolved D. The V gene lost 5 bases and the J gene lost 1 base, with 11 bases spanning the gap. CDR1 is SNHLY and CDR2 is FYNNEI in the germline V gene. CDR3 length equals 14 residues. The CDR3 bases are TGTGCCAGCAGTACCATAAGCGGTAACTATGGCTACACCTTC. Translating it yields CASSTISGNYGYTF.

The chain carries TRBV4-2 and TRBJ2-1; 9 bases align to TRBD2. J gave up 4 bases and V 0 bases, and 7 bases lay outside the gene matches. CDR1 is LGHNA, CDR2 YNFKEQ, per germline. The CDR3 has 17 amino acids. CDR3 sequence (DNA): TGTGCCAGCAGCCAAGATGGGGCTAGCGGGGCTTACAATGAGCAGTTCTTC. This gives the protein CASSQDGASGAYNEQFF.

This CDR3 is CASSVAGGLETQYF. In nucleotides, the CDR3 is TGTGCCAGCAGCGTAGCGGGAGGGCTAGAGACCCAGTACTTC. The chain uses TRBV9 and TRBJ2-5, with 8 nucleotides matching TRBD2. The V segment lost 0 bases and the J segment 4 bases; nucleotides outside the gene matches: 2. The CDR3 is made up of 14 amino acids. The germline gives CDR1 SGDLS, CDR2 YYNGEE.

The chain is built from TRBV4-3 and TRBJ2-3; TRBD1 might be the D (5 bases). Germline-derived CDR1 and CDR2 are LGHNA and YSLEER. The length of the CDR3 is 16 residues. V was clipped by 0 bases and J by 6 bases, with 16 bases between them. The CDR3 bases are TGCGCCAGCAGCCAAGATTGGGGCAGGGCTACGGATACGCAGTATTTT. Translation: CASSQDWGRATDTQYF.

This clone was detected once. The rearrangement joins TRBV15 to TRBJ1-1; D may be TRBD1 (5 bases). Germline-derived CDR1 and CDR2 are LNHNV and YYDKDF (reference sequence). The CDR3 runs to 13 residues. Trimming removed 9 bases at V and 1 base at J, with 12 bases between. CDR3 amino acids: CATGNDRNTEAFF. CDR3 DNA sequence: TGTGCCACGGGCAACGACAGGAACACTGAAGCTTTCTTT.

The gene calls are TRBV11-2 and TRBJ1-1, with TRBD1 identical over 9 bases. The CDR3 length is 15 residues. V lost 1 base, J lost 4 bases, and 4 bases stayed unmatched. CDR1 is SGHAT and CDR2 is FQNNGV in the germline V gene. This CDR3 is CASSLVGTGSTEAFF. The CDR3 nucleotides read TGTGCCAGCAGCTTAGTGGGGACAGGGAGCACTGAAGCTTTCTTT. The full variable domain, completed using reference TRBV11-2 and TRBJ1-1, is EAGVAQSPRYKIIEKRQSVAFWCNPISGHATLYWYQQILGQGPKLLIQFQNNGVVDDSQLPKDRFSAERLKGVDSTLKIQPAKLEDSAVYLCASSLVGTGSTEAFFGQGTRLTVV.

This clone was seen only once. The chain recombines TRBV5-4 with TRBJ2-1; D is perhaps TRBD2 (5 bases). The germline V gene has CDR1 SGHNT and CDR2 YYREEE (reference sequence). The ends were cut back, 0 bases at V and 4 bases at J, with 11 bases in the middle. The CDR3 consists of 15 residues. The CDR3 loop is CASSLGGSLYNEQFF. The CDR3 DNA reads TGTGCCAGCAGCTTGGGAGGGTCCCTTTACAATGAGCAGTTCTTC.

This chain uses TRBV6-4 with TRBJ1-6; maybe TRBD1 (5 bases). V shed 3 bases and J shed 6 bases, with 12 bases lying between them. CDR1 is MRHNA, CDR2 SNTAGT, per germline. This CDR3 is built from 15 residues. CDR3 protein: CASSEVAGPNSPLHF. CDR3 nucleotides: TGTGCCAGCAGTGAGGTGGCAGGGCCTAATTCACCCCTCCACTTT.

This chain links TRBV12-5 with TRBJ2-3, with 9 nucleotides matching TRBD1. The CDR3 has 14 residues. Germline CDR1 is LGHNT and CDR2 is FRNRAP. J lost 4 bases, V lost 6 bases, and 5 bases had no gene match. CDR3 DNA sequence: TGTGCTAGTGGCTCGAGGACAGGGGCAGATACGCAGTATTTT. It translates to CASGSRTGADTQYF.

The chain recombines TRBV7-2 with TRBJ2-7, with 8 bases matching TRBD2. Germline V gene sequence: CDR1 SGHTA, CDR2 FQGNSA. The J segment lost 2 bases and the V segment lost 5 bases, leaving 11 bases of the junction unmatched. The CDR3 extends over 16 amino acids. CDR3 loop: CASSPGLGRGAYEQYF. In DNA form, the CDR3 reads TGTGCCAGCAGCCCCGGTTTGGGGCGGGGGGCCTACGAGCAGTACTTC.

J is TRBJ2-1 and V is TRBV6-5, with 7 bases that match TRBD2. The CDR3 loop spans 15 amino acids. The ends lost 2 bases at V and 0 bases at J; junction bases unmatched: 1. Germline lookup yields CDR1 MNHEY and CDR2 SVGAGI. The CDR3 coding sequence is TGTGCCAGCAGTTACCGCGGGAGCTCCTACAATGAGCAGTTCTTC. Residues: CASSYRGSSYNEQFF.

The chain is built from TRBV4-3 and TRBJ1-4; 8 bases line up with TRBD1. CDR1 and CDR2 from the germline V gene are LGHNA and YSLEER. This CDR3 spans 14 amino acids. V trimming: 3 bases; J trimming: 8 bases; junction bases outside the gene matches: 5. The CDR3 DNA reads TGCGCCAGCAGCCAGAGACAGGGGAACGAAAAACTGTTTTTT. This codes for CASSQRQGNEKLFF.

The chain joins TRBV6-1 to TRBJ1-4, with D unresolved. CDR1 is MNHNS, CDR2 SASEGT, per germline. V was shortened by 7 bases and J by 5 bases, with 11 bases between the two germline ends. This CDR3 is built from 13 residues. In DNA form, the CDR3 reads TGTGCCAGCACTCGACACAGAAATGAAAAACTGTTTTTT. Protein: CASTRHRNEKLFF.

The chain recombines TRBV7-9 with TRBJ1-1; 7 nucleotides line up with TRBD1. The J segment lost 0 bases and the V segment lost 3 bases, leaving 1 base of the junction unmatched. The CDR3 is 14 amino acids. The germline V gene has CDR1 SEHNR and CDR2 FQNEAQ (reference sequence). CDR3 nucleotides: TGTGCCAGCAGCTTGCAGGGGGTGAACACTGAAGCTTTCTTT. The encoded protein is CASSLQGVNTEAFF.

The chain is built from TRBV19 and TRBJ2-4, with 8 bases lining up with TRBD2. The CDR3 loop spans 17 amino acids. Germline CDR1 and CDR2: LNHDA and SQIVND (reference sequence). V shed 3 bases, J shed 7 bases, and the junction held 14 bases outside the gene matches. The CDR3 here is CASSITGGLIKRNIQYF. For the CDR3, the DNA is TGTGCCAGTAGTATTACGGGGGGGCTCATAAAAAGGAACATTCAGTACTTC.

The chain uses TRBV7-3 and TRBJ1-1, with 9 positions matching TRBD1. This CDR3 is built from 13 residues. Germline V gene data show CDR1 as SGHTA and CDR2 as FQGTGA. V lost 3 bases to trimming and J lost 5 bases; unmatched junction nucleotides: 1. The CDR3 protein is CASSFDRGTEAFF. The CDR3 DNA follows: TGTGCCAGCAGCTTCGACAGGGGGACTGAAGCTTTCTTT.

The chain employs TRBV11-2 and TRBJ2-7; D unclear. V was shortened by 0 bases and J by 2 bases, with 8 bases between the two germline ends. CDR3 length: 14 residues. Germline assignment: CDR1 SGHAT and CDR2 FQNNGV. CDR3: CASSLDHNTYEQYF. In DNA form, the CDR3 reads TGTGCCAGCAGCTTAGATCACAACACCTACGAGCAGTACTTC.

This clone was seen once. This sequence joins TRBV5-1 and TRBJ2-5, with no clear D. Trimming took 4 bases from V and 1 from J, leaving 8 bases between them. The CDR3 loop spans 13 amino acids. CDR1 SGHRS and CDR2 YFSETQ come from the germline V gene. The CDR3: CASSPLLQETQYF. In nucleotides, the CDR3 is TGCGCCAGCAGCCCCTTACTCCAAGAGACCCAGTACTTC.

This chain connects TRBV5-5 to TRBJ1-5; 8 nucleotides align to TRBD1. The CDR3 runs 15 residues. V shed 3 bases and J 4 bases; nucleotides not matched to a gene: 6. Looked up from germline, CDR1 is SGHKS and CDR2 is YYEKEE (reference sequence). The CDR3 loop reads CASSSGTGPNQPQHF. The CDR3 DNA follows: TGTGCCAGCAGCTCCGGGACAGGCCCTAATCAGCCCCAGCATTTT.

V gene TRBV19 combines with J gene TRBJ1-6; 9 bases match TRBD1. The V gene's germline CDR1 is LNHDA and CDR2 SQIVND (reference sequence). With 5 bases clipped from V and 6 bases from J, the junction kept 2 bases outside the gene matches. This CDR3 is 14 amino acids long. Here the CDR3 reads CASSSGQGNSPLHF. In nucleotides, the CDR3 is TGTGCCAGTAGTTCGGGACAGGGTAATTCACCCCTCCACTTT.